This T cell receptor (beta chain) is drawn from a study of T cells in Graves' hyperthyroidism and ophthalmopathy. Study-wide results and limits: Also found in blood were most expanded thyroid clonotypes above 0.001.

This CDR3 has 13 amino acids. Looked up from germline, CDR1 is SSHAT and CDR2 is FNYEAQ (reference sequence). With regard to this clonotype: Its antigen is still unknown. One junction end disagrees with the germline gene, perhaps due to a read error.

Amplification of TCR beta CDR3 regions was performed using RNA transcripts as template. A set of HTBI primers served as the primers for a first-round RT-PCR of the TCR CDR3. MiXCR, applied by TCRdb to the multiplex PCR reads, yields one record per CDR3 protein. Counted here are about 98,000 distinct CDR3 sequences, around 40% occurring once; the ten biggest clones make up approximately 10%. The chain uses TRBV7-7 and TRBJ2-5; D perhaps matches TRBD1 (6 bases). Sequencing was carried out using peripheral blood or thyroid tissue (not recorded which). The receptor's source is a woman aged 25 to 39 with Graves' hyperthyroidism. CDR3 region: CASSLWQGETQYF. In nucleotides, the CDR3 is TGTGCTAGCAGTCTCTGGCAGGGGGAGACCCAGTACTTC.